The sample holds one count of the clone carrying this TCR beta chain. Authors of the study amplified TCR beta CDR3 regions from RNA transcripts. TCR CDR3 underwent first-round RT-PCR with the HTBI primer set. TCRdb called the multiplex PCR reads again in MiXCR, with one record for every CDR3 protein. The sample includes some 600,000 distinct CDR3 sequences, more than 45% of them seen just once. The data were taken from a study of T cells in Graves' hyperthyroidism and ophthalmopathy. This receptor was identified in a woman aged 18 to 35 with Graves' hyperthyroidism. Sequenced material: peripheral blood or thyroid tissue (not recorded which).

CDR3 residues: CASTPAEGIYEQYF. The CDR3, as DNA: TGTGCCAGTACCCCAGCAGAGGGGATCTACGAGCAGTACTTC. V and J are TRBV19 and TRBJ2-7; D may match TRBD1 or TRBD2 (5 bases each). V was clipped by 7 bases and J by 3 bases, with 16 bases between them. CDR1 is LNHDA and CDR2 is SQIVND in the germline V gene (reference sequence). The CDR3 is made up of 14 amino acids.